A selection of T cell receptor beta chains follows, all from one sample in a study of T-cell reconstitution after alpha-beta-depleted transplantation in children. Each CDR3 protein is one row after TCRdb ran MiXCR on the PCR reads. Here the sample spans 55,000 to 90,000 distinct CDR3 sequences, 4% to 5% being singletons. This material consisted of PBMCs, mostly from graft donor cells, taken 180 days after TCRalphabeta/CD19-depleted stem cell transplant. These receptors were collected from a boy younger than two who had a stem cell transplant for acute myeloid leukemia, so the T cells may come from the graft donor. The CDR3 runs from the conserved cysteine through the conserved F or W. Fields, in order: V gene, D gene, clone size, J gene, CDR3 DNA, CDR3 protein. A D gene is named only where the DNA matches it firmly. Clone size appears in some rows only: once, few, many, or a class for an expanded clone.

TRBV28	TRBD2	many	TRBJ2-3	TGTGCCAGCACCATTAGCGGGGCTAGCACAGATACGCAGTATTTT	CASTISGASTDTQYF
TRBV5-1	TRBD2	many	TRBJ2-5	TGCGCCAGTCGGCGCCCGGGACTAGACGACCAAGAGACCCAGTACTTC	CASRRPGLDDQETQYF
TRBV11-2	-	many	TRBJ2-5	TGTGCCAGCAGCTTAGAGACTGGGGCTAGCGTCGGACAAGAGACCCAGTACTTC	CASSLETGASVGQETQYF
TRBV20-1	TRBD2	many	TRBJ2-3	TGCAGTGCTACCGAAAAGCGGGGCCCTCGGACAGATACGCAGTATTTT	CSATEKRGPRTDTQYF
TRBV4-3	-	many	TRBJ2-7	TGCGCCAGCAGCCAAGATATCAGAAATATGGAGGGGGCGTCCCTCGAGCAGTACTTC	CASSQDIRNMEGASLEQYF
TRBV12-3/TRBV12-4	TRBD2	many	TRBJ2-1	TGTGCCAGCACCAGGACTAGCGGGTTTATGGGTGAGCAGTTCTTC	CASTRTSGFMGEQFF
TRBV12-3/TRBV12-4	-	many	TRBJ1-2	TGTGCCAGCAGCATGGCAGAGAGCTATGGCTACACCTTC	CASSMAESYGYTF
TRBV14	-	many	TRBJ2-1	TGTGCCAGCAGCCAGGCTAGGGGGTGGTCCTCGGTCTTC	CASSQARGWSSVF
TRBV16	TRBD1	many	TRBJ1-1	TGTGCCAGCGGCAACAGGGGCACTGAAGCTTTCTTT	CASGNRGTEAFF
TRBV27	-	many	TRBJ2-3	TGTGCCAGCAGTGCCTGGGGTACAGCGATCACAGATACGCAGTATTTT	CASSAWGTAITDTQYF
TRBV10-3	-	many	TRBJ1-2	TGTGCCATCGACTCCGGGAACTATGGCTACACCTTC	CAIDSGNYGYTF
TRBV12-3/TRBV12-4	-	many	TRBJ2-2	TGTGCCAGCAGTTTAGCGCTGGGGGACACCGGGGAGCTGTTTTTT	CASSLALGDTGELFF
TRBV3-1	-	-	TRBJ2-5	TGTGCCTTCAGTTTTAAGTCAGCAGGTGGTGGGCCTCAAGAGACCCAGTACTTC	CAFSFKSAGGGPQETQYF
TRBV5-5	-	many	TRBJ2-4	TGTGCCAGCCGCACAGTAGAGGGACAAGTTCAAAACATTCAGTACTTC	CASRTVEGQVQNIQYF
TRBV4-3	-	many	TRBJ2-5	TGCGCCAGCAGCCAAGATTATGGGGAGACCCAGTACTTC	CASSQDYGETQYF
TRBV5-5	TRBD1	many	TRBJ2-1	TGTGCCAGCAGCTTGGCCCCGGGGACAGGGGGTCACTTGTTCTTC	CASSLAPGTGGHLFF
TRBV5-1	TRBD1	many	TRBJ1-4	TGCGCCAGCAGCTGGGTTCCTGAGGGGGCAGTCGAAAAACTGTTTTTT	CASSWVPEGAVEKLFF
TRBV4-2	-	-	TRBJ2-7	TGTGCCAGCAGCCATCCGGGACTTAACCCGTTGGAGCAGTACTTC	CASSHPGLNPLEQYF
TRBV4-3	-	many	TRBJ1-3	TGCGCCAGCAGCCCGCGGACATCTGGAAACACCATATATTTT	CASSPRTSGNTIYF
TRBV12-3/TRBV12-4	-	many	TRBJ2-5	TGTGCCAGCAGTTTAGTGCAAGAGACCCAGTACTTC	CASSLVQETQYF
TRBV4-1	TRBD2	many	TRBJ2-5	TGCGCCAGCAGCCAAGACCAACTAGCGGGGGGGCGTCCTCCCAACTTC	CASSQDQLAGGRPPNF
TRBV7-2	-	many	TRBJ2-1	TGTGCCAGCAGCATGACTAGTTCTGAGCAGTTCTTC	CASSMTSSEQFF
TRBV25-1	-	many	TRBJ1-2	TGTGCCAGCAGTGACCCCCGCGGGGGCTACACCTTC	CASSDPRGGYTF
TRBV12-3/TRBV12-4	-	many	TRBJ1-2	TGTGCCAGCTCGACCACGGGATATGGCTACACCTTC	CASSTTGYGYTF
TRBV27	-	many	TRBJ2-7	TGTGCCAGCAGCCCCCGGGCGGGACTCTCCTACGAGCAGTACTTC	CASSPRAGLSYEQYF
TRBV19	-	few	TRBJ1-1	TGTGCCACTCACCCGACGTACCCCATGAACACTGAAGCTTTCTTT	CATHPTYPMNTEAFF